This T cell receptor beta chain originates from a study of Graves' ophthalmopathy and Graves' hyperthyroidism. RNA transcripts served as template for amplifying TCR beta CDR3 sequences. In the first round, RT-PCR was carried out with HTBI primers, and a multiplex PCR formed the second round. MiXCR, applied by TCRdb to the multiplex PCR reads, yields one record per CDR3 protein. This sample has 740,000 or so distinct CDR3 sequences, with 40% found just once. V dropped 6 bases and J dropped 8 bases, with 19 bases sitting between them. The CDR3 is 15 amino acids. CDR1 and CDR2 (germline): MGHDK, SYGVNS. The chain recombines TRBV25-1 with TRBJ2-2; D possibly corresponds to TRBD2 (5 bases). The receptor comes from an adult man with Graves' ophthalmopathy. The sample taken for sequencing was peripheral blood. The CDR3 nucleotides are TGTGCCAGCAGCTTGGCTGGACTCGGGTCTGGGGAGCTGTTTTTT. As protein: CASSLAGLGSGELFF.